Listed below are T cell receptor beta chains from one sample, sequenced in a study of T cell responses to AZD1222 COVID-19 vaccine. Profiling relied on immunoSEQ multiplex PCR, and the TCRdb table lists in-frame clones only, not all of them. Of about 130,000 clones in the sample, around 90% were seen once. Sample: peripheral blood, taken 28 days after the second AZD1222 dose. The receptor set was obtained from an adult who received the AZD1222 COVID-19 vaccine. CDR3s include the opening cysteine and the closing phenylalanine or tryptophan. A D gene is named only where the DNA matches it firmly. Some rows mark clone size as missing; the rest say once, few, many or name a class of expanded clone.

j_call: TRBJ2-7; v_call: TRBV3-1/TRBV3-2; d_call: TRBD2; cdr3_length: 15; clone_size: NA; cdr3_nt: TGTGCCAGCAGCCAAGCTTTAACTAGCGGCTACGAGCAGTACTTC; cdr3_aa: CASSQALTSGYEQYF
j_call: TRBJ1-4; v_call: TRBV30; d_call: TRBD1; cdr3_length: 14; clone_size: NA; cdr3_nt: TGTGCCTGGAGCCTAGGACAGGGTGGGGAAAAACTGTTTTTT; cdr3_aa: CAWSLGQGGEKLFF
j_call: TRBJ1-5; v_call: TRBV7-2; d_call: TRBD1; cdr3_length: 15; clone_size: NA; cdr3_nt: TGTGCCAGCAGCCCAGGGACAGTGGGCAATCAGCCCCAGCATTTT; cdr3_aa: CASSPGTVGNQPQHF
j_call: TRBJ2-7; v_call: TRBV28; d_call: NA; cdr3_length: 11; clone_size: NA; cdr3_nt: TGTGCCAGCAGTCTACTGGGCGAGCAGTACTTC; cdr3_aa: CASSLLGEQYF
j_call: TRBJ2-7; v_call: TRBV5-1; d_call: TRBD2; cdr3_length: 14; clone_size: NA; cdr3_nt: TGCGCCAGCAGGAACGGCGGGGGGGACTACGAGCAGTACTTC; cdr3_aa: CASRNGGGDYEQYF
j_call: TRBJ1-2; v_call: TRBV5-1; d_call: TRBD1; cdr3_length: 13; clone_size: NA; cdr3_nt: TGCGCCAGCAGCATAGGGACAGGGGATGGCTACACCTTC; cdr3_aa: CASSIGTGDGYTF
j_call: TRBJ1-1; v_call: TRBV29-1; d_call: NA; cdr3_length: 13; clone_size: once; cdr3_nt: TGCAGCGTTGACTCACGCCGGAACACTGAAGCTTTCTTT; cdr3_aa: CSVDSRRNTEAFF
j_call: TRBJ1-2; v_call: TRBV19; d_call: NA; cdr3_length: 11; clone_size: NA; cdr3_nt: TGTGCCACCCAGGGGAACTATGGCTACACCTTC; cdr3_aa: CATQGNYGYTF
j_call: TRBJ2-5; v_call: TRBV4-2; d_call: TRBD2; cdr3_length: 15; clone_size: once; cdr3_nt: TGTGCCAGCAGCCAAGAGCTAGCGGCCCAAGAGACCCAGTACTTC; cdr3_aa: CASSQELAAQETQYF
j_call: TRBJ2-1; v_call: TRBV6-5; d_call: NA; cdr3_length: 14; clone_size: NA; cdr3_nt: TGTGCCAGCCGTCCTAAGGGGCCTGAGTATGAGCAGTTCTTC; cdr3_aa: CASRPKGPEYEQFF
j_call: TRBJ2-5; v_call: TRBV7-6; d_call: NA; cdr3_length: 15; clone_size: once; cdr3_nt: TGTGCCAGCAGCTGGACTCGGGACTCGGGGCAGACCCAGTACTTC; cdr3_aa: CASSWTRDSGQTQYF
j_call: TRBJ2-3; v_call: TRBV19; d_call: TRBD2; cdr3_length: 17; clone_size: NA; cdr3_nt: TGTGCCAGTAGTTCCCGGACTAGCGGGAGAATCACAGATACGCAGTATTTT; cdr3_aa: CASSSRTSGRITDTQYF
j_call: TRBJ1-5; v_call: TRBV10-3; d_call: TRBD1; cdr3_length: 15; clone_size: NA; cdr3_nt: TGTGCCTCCCGGGACAGGGAAGATCAGCACCAGCCCCAGCATTTT; cdr3_aa: CASRDREDQHQPQHF
j_call: TRBJ2-3; v_call: TRBV7-8; d_call: NA; cdr3_length: 14; clone_size: NA; cdr3_nt: TGTGCCAGCAGCCGACAGAGTGGCACAGATACGCAGTATTTT; cdr3_aa: CASSRQSGTDTQYF
j_call: TRBJ2-1; v_call: TRBV24-1; d_call: NA; cdr3_length: 9; clone_size: NA; cdr3_nt: TGTGCCACCATCGGTGAGCAGTTCTTC; cdr3_aa: CATIGEQFF
j_call: TRBJ1-2; v_call: TRBV10-3; d_call: TRBD1; cdr3_length: 13; clone_size: NA; cdr3_nt: TGTGCCATCAGCACAGGGGCGCGGAATGGCTACACCTTC; cdr3_aa: CAISTGARNGYTF
j_call: TRBJ1-1; v_call: TRBV3-1/TRBV3-2; d_call: NA; cdr3_length: 15; clone_size: NA; cdr3_nt: TGTGCCAGCAGCCCCGGGTACGACAGAACAACTGAAGCTTTCTTT; cdr3_aa: CASSPGYDRTTEAFF
j_call: TRBJ2-2; v_call: TRBV28; d_call: NA; cdr3_length: 15; clone_size: NA; cdr3_nt: TGTGCCAGCAGTTTATCGATGGGGGCCGCGGGGGAGCTGTTTTTT; cdr3_aa: CASSLSMGAAGELFF
j_call: TRBJ1-1; v_call: TRBV19; d_call: NA; cdr3_length: 13; clone_size: NA; cdr3_nt: TGTGCCAGTCGGACTCCCAGAAACACTGAAGCTTTCTTT; cdr3_aa: CASRTPRNTEAFF
j_call: TRBJ1-1; v_call: TRBV10-3; d_call: NA; cdr3_length: 16; clone_size: NA; cdr3_nt: TGTGCCATCAGTGCCCCCCCAACAGGGTTGAACACTGAAGCTTTCTTT; cdr3_aa: CAISAPPTGLNTEAFF
j_call: TRBJ1-1; v_call: TRBV10-3; d_call: TRBD1; cdr3_length: 16; clone_size: NA; cdr3_nt: TGTGCCATCAGTGAGTCTGGGTACGACAGGGGAACTGAAGCTTTCTTT; cdr3_aa: CAISESGYDRGTEAFF
j_call: TRBJ1-6; v_call: TRBV5-1; d_call: NA; cdr3_length: 15; clone_size: NA; cdr3_nt: TGCGCCAGCAGCTCCGGCCTGAATGATAATTCACCCCTCCACTTT; cdr3_aa: CASSSGLNDNSPLHF
j_call: TRBJ2-3; v_call: TRBV5-8; d_call: NA; cdr3_length: 16; clone_size: NA; cdr3_nt: TGTGCCAGCAGCCCTCACGTGGTGACTAGCACAGATACGCAGTATTTT; cdr3_aa: CASSPHVVTSTDTQYF
j_call: TRBJ2-7; v_call: TRBV3-1/TRBV3-2; d_call: TRBD1; cdr3_length: 17; clone_size: NA; cdr3_nt: TGTGCCAGCAGCCCTTATTCCGGGACAGGGGACTCCTACGAGCAGTACTTC; cdr3_aa: CASSPYSGTGDSYEQYF
j_call: TRBJ2-7; v_call: TRBV5-4; d_call: TRBD1; cdr3_length: 14; clone_size: NA; cdr3_nt: TGTGCCAGCAGAGTGGGGACAGGGAATAGCGAGCAGTACTTC; cdr3_aa: CASRVGTGNSEQYF
j_call: TRBJ2-7; v_call: TRBV7-8; d_call: NA; cdr3_length: 12; clone_size: NA; cdr3_nt: TGTGCCAGCAGCCCCAGGCCCCTCGAGCAGTACTTC; cdr3_aa: CASSPRPLEQYF
j_call: TRBJ2-5; v_call: TRBV11-3; d_call: TRBD1; cdr3_length: 14; clone_size: few; cdr3_nt: TGTGCCAGCAGCCTAACAGGGGGATGGAAGACCCAGTACTTC; cdr3_aa: CASSLTGGWKTQYF
j_call: TRBJ1-1; v_call: TRBV7-9; d_call: TRBD1; cdr3_length: 15; clone_size: NA; cdr3_nt: TGTGCCAGCAGCTTCTGGACAGGGGGGAACACTGAAGCTTTCTTT; cdr3_aa: CASSFWTGGNTEAFF
j_call: TRBJ2-3; v_call: TRBV7-3; d_call: NA; cdr3_length: 17; clone_size: NA; cdr3_nt: TGTGCCAGCAGCTTATTCGGGCCAAGGGAATTGCCAGATACGCAGTATTTT; cdr3_aa: CASSLFGPRELPDTQYF
j_call: TRBJ2-3; v_call: TRBV19; d_call: TRBD2; cdr3_length: 16; clone_size: NA; cdr3_nt: TGTGCCTGTTCTCCGGGACTAGCGGGGTACACAGATACGCAGTATTTT; cdr3_aa: CACSPGLAGYTDTQYF
j_call: TRBJ2-7; v_call: TRBV4-1; d_call: NA; cdr3_length: 12; clone_size: NA; cdr3_nt: TGCGCCAGCAGCCAAAGTACGGGGCGGCAGTACTTC; cdr3_aa: CASSQSTGRQYF
j_call: TRBJ1-2; v_call: TRBV18; d_call: TRBD1; cdr3_length: 15; clone_size: NA; cdr3_nt: TGTGCCAGCTCACTCAACCCAGGGGGAGACTATGGCTACACCTTC; cdr3_aa: CASSLNPGGDYGYTF
j_call: TRBJ2-1; v_call: TRBV5-1; d_call: TRBD2; cdr3_length: 15; clone_size: NA; cdr3_nt: TGCGCCAGCAGCTTGGTTCTAGCGGGGTACAATGAGCAGTTCTTC; cdr3_aa: CASSLVLAGYNEQFF
j_call: TRBJ2-1; v_call: TRBV29-1; d_call: TRBD2; cdr3_length: 15; clone_size: NA; cdr3_nt: TGCAGCCACTCCGGGGGGCTAGCGGGCTACAATGAGCAGTTCTTC; cdr3_aa: CSHSGGLAGYNEQFF
j_call: TRBJ1-5; v_call: TRBV6-5; d_call: TRBD1; cdr3_length: 15; clone_size: NA; cdr3_nt: TGTGCCAGCAGTTACTCGAGGGACAGGGGACAGCCCCAGCATTTT; cdr3_aa: CASSYSRDRGQPQHF
j_call: TRBJ1-5; v_call: TRBV19; d_call: NA; cdr3_length: 16; clone_size: once; cdr3_nt: TGTGCCAGTTTCTTCACTGCCCTCAGGGAGAATCAGCCCCAGCATTTT; cdr3_aa: CASFFTALRENQPQHF
j_call: TRBJ2-7; v_call: TRBV19; d_call: NA; cdr3_length: 13; clone_size: once; cdr3_nt: TGTGCCAGTAGTACCCCTATGTCCTACGAGCAGTACTTC; cdr3_aa: CASSTPMSYEQYF
j_call: TRBJ1-1; v_call: TRBV7-9; d_call: NA; cdr3_length: 17; clone_size: once; cdr3_nt: TGTGCCAGCAGCTTAGACGTACAATCCCATGGAGTATTTGAAGCTTTCTTT; cdr3_aa: CASSLDVQSHGVFEAFF
j_call: TRBJ1-6; v_call: TRBV3-1/TRBV3-2; d_call: NA; cdr3_length: 12; clone_size: NA; cdr3_nt: TGTGCCAGCAGCCCCCGGCACGGGGGGCTCCACTTT; cdr3_aa: CASSPRHGGLHF
j_call: TRBJ2-7; v_call: TRBV11-1; d_call: NA; cdr3_length: 13; clone_size: many; cdr3_nt: TGTGCCAGCAACCCCTCATGGGGCTACGAGCAGTACTTC; cdr3_aa: CASNPSWGYEQYF
j_call: TRBJ1-5; v_call: TRBV6-2/TRBV6-3; d_call: NA; cdr3_length: 12; clone_size: NA; cdr3_nt: TGTGCCAGCAGTTACCGTTCTTCGCCCCAGCATTTT; cdr3_aa: CASSYRSSPQHF
j_call: TRBJ1-3; v_call: TRBV3-1/TRBV3-2; d_call: NA; cdr3_length: 15; clone_size: NA; cdr3_nt: TGTGCCAGCAGCCTCAGGACCAGCTCTGGAAACACCATATATTTT; cdr3_aa: CASSLRTSSGNTIYF
j_call: TRBJ2-3; v_call: TRBV5-1; d_call: NA; cdr3_length: 12; clone_size: NA; cdr3_nt: TGCGCCAGCAGCTCGGACTCAGATACGCAGTATTTT; cdr3_aa: CASSSDSDTQYF
j_call: TRBJ1-4; v_call: TRBV3-1/TRBV3-2; d_call: NA; cdr3_length: 14; clone_size: NA; cdr3_nt: TGTGCCAGCAGCCGGGACGTAACTAATGAAAAACTGTTTTTT; cdr3_aa: CASSRDVTNEKLFF
j_call: TRBJ2-7; v_call: TRBV27; d_call: NA; cdr3_length: 15; clone_size: NA; cdr3_nt: TGTGCCAGCAGTTTTCGGGTAGGGTTCCCCTACGAGCAGTACTTC; cdr3_aa: CASSFRVGFPYEQYF
j_call: TRBJ2-5; v_call: TRBV28; d_call: TRBD1; cdr3_length: 15; clone_size: NA; cdr3_nt: TGTGCCAGCAGTTCCACAGGGGGCTCGTTGGAGACCCAGTACTTC; cdr3_aa: CASSSTGGSLETQYF
j_call: TRBJ2-5; v_call: TRBV30; d_call: NA; cdr3_length: 10; clone_size: NA; cdr3_nt: TGTGCCTGGAGTTTACGGGACGTACACTTC; cdr3_aa: CAWSLRDVHF
j_call: TRBJ2-5; v_call: TRBV7-6; d_call: NA; cdr3_length: 14; clone_size: NA; cdr3_nt: TGTGCCAGCAGCCCCGCCATAACCCAAGAGACCCAGTACTTC; cdr3_aa: CASSPAITQETQYF
j_call: TRBJ2-7; v_call: TRBV27; d_call: TRBD2; cdr3_length: 14; clone_size: NA; cdr3_nt: TGTGCCAGCAGGCGTGGACTAGCGGGAGACGAGCAGTACTTC; cdr3_aa: CASRRGLAGDEQYF
j_call: TRBJ2-6; v_call: TRBV3-1/TRBV3-2; d_call: TRBD1; cdr3_length: 16; clone_size: NA; cdr3_nt: TGTGCCAGCAGCCCGAACAGGGGTGGGGGGGCCAACGTCCTGACTTTC; cdr3_aa: CASSPNRGGGANVLTF
j_call: TRBJ2-7; v_call: TRBV3-1/TRBV3-2; d_call: NA; cdr3_length: 15; clone_size: NA; cdr3_nt: TGTGCCAGCAGCCGGGGGGTGGGACTCGGCTACGAGCAGTACTTC; cdr3_aa: CASSRGVGLGYEQYF
j_call: TRBJ2-1; v_call: TRBV7-3; d_call: TRBD1; cdr3_length: 14; clone_size: NA; cdr3_nt: TGTGCCAGCAGCTCAGGGGGTAGCTCGGATGAGCAGTTCTTC; cdr3_aa: CASSSGGSSDEQFF
j_call: TRBJ1-2; v_call: TRBV6-5; d_call: NA; cdr3_length: 13; clone_size: NA; cdr3_nt: TGTGCCAGCAGAACAGGGCGAAACTATGGCTACACCTTC; cdr3_aa: CASRTGRNYGYTF
j_call: TRBJ1-5; v_call: TRBV7-8; d_call: NA; cdr3_length: 14; clone_size: once; cdr3_nt: TGTGCCAGCAGCTTAGCGGACAGCCTGGGGCCCCAGCATTTT; cdr3_aa: CASSLADSLGPQHF
j_call: TRBJ2-1; v_call: TRBV19; d_call: NA; cdr3_length: 14; clone_size: once; cdr3_nt: TGTGCCAGTAGTATACACCGGACAGACAATGAGCAGTTCTTC; cdr3_aa: CASSIHRTDNEQFF
j_call: TRBJ2-3; v_call: TRBV19; d_call: TRBD1; cdr3_length: 14; clone_size: NA; cdr3_nt: TGTGCCAGTACCCGGACAGGGTCTTCAGATACGCAGTATTTT; cdr3_aa: CASTRTGSSDTQYF
j_call: TRBJ1-1; v_call: TRBV6-5; d_call: NA; cdr3_length: 16; clone_size: NA; cdr3_nt: TGTGCCAGCAGTTACGGCTCGGGACACGGGAACACTGAAGCTTTCTTT; cdr3_aa: CASSYGSGHGNTEAFF
j_call: TRBJ2-2; v_call: TRBV2; d_call: TRBD1; cdr3_length: 16; clone_size: NA; cdr3_nt: TGTGCCAGCAGTTTACAGGGGGGATCAAACACCGGGGAGCTGTTTTTT; cdr3_aa: CASSLQGGSNTGELFF
j_call: TRBJ2-3; v_call: TRBV10-3; d_call: TRBD1; cdr3_length: 17; clone_size: NA; cdr3_nt: TGTGCCATCAGTGCGGGCAAGGGGGCGTCTAGCACAGATACGCAGTATTTT; cdr3_aa: CAISAGKGASSTDTQYF
j_call: TRBJ1-4; v_call: TRBV20-1; d_call: TRBD1; cdr3_length: 14; clone_size: NA; cdr3_nt: TGCAGTGCTAGTCGCCGGGACAGAGATGAAAAACTGTTTTTT; cdr3_aa: CSASRRDRDEKLFF